This T cell receptor beta chain was captured by sequencing in a study of control samples from healthy donors and cancer patients (dated by TCRdb to the early 2020s). This clone was counted a single time. There is no known antigen for this receptor. No base-level quality is on record; no much larger clone is a single base apart. The library was produced with the immunoSEQ multiplex PCR assay. TCRdb mirrors the immuneACCESS table, restricted to in-frame sequences. Some clones are absent from its copies; in checked studies, under half trace to an unresolved V gene, and the reason for the others is unknown. Here the sample has 55,000 to 70,000 clones; nearly 90% occur a single time. About 6.5% of the sample is held by the ten biggest clonotypes. From a lookup of the germline V gene (reference sequence), CDR1 and CDR2 are SEHNR and FQNEAQ. From V the trimming removes 2 bases and from J it removes 5 bases, while the gene matches leave 5 bases of the junction unaccounted for. The CDR3 covers 15 residues, taking in both the cysteine and the phenylalanine. Solely the CDR3 DNA is kept, with 45 bases framed from the first base.

Recombination linked TRBV7-9 to TRBJ2-1; the junction holds 8 bases that match TRBD2. This clonotype was sampled from a man aged 60-69 years with colorectal cancer. Input material: PBMCs. In nucleotides, the sequence is TGTGCCAGCAGCTTATGGCAGCGGGGGAACAATGAGCAGTTCTTC. This codes for CASSLWQRGNNEQFF. The reference TRBV7-9 and TRBJ2-1 proteins fill in what lies around the CDR3, so the full variable domain reads DTGVSQNPRHKITKRGQNVTFRCDPISEHNRLYWYRQTLGQGPEFLTYFQNEAQLEKSRLLSDRFSAERPKGSFSTLEIQRTEQGDSAMYLCASSLWQRGNNEQFFGPGTRLTVL.